The clone carrying this T cell receptor (beta chain) was recorded a few times. Its cognate antigen is unknown. Using immunoSEQ multiplex PCR, the repertoire was profiled, and TCRdb retains in-frame clones only, with some absent. The sample holds 60,000 or so clones, 85% seen once. Regarding time point: week 23, last vaccination. Doses consisted of 300 ug of mutant IDH1 20-mer peptide each, paired with topical imiquimod. The astrocytomas were IDH1-mutant, ATRX-negative, and WHO grade 3 or 4. This entry comes from a study of a mutant IDH1 vaccine in newly diagnosed glioma. At the level of the study: With temozolomide cycles, or 4-6 weeks after radiotherapy alone, vaccination was started.

This CDR3 comprises 15 residues. V lost 4 bases and J lost 1, with 13 bases in between. CDR1 MNHNY and CDR2 SVGAGI come from the germline V gene (reference sequence). This sequence was found in a man aged 25-45 years with glioma. Sequencing was performed on PBMCs, taken from a glioma patient whose treatment included an IDH1 peptide vaccine. The V call is TRBV6-6, the J call TRBJ1-1; tentatively, D is TRBD1 (5 bases). The CDR3 DNA reads as TGTGCCAGCAGTTCCAACCTGCAGGGGAACACTGAAGCTTTCTTT. Protein sequence: CASSSNLQGNTEAFF.